Each of the 24 T cell receptor beta chains below was sequenced from the same sample in a study of glioma-infiltrating T cells. The iRepertoire nested amplicon-rescue multiplex PCR amplified TCR alpha and beta CDR3s from RNA. TCRdb redid the calling of the multiplex PCR reads with MiXCR, one entry per CDR3 protein. The sample includes about 180,000 distinct CDR3 sequences, approximately 40% seen only once; the top ten take around 5%. Input material: glioma tissue, nonneoplastic brain tissue, or PBMCs (not recorded which). These receptors were collected from a human donor with low-grade glioma or glioblastoma, undergoing nonglioma brain surgery, or in good health (not recorded which).

This clonotype was recorded many times. The J gene is TRBJ1-1, the V gene TRBV11-3; no definite D call. This CDR3 comprises 13 residues. Germline loops: CDR1 SGHNT, CDR2 YENEEA. Deletions cut 1 base from V and 8 bases from J, with 11 bases between. The CDR3 DNA reads TGTGCCAGCAGCTTAGGAGTTGGACGGGAAGCTTTCTTT. Its protein product is CASSLGVGREAFF.

The genes are TRBV2 and TRBJ1-2; the match to TRBD1 covers 8 bases. J gave up 7 bases and V 8 bases, and 6 bases lay outside the gene matches. Per the germline V gene, CDR1 is SNHLY and CDR2 is FYNNEI. This CDR3 comprises 12 residues. DNA for the CDR3: TGTGCCAGCGGACCAGACAGGGGTGGCTACACCTTC. This codes for CASGPDRGGYTF.

This clonotype was counted a few times. The chain joins TRBV28 to TRBJ2-7, with 7 bases identical to TRBD2. Losses at the gene ends were 6 bases for V and 2 bases for J; bases not matched to a gene: 7. The germline V gene has CDR1 MDHEN and CDR2 SYDVKM. The CDR3 contains 14 residues. CDR3 amino acids: CASRIPGTTYEQYF. DNA of the CDR3: TGTGCCAGCAGAATCCCCGGGACTACCTACGAGCAGTACTTC.

A word on this clonotype: A single base separates this from a much larger clone, so it may be a read error. The chain carries TRBV2 and TRBJ1-5; D may be TRBD1 (6 bases). The CDR3 loop spans 14 amino acids. Germline values: CDR1 SNHLY, CDR2 FYNNEI. CDR3 loop: CASRDSGPNQHQHF. The DNA of the CDR3 is TGTGCCAGCAGGGACAGCGGACCAAATCAGCACCAGCATTTT.

A note on this clonotype: A read error may explain this, as a much larger clone is one base away. The rearrangement joins TRBV2 to TRBJ1-5; TRBD1 aligns across 7 bases. The CDR3 has 12 residues. Germline V gives CDR1 SNHLY, CDR2 FYNNEI. The CDR3 bases are TGTGCCAGCAGTGCTGGGGGACAGCCCGAGCATTTT. This sequence encodes CASSAGGQPEHF.

Concerning this clonotype itself: With a much larger clone just one base away, this may be a read error. This chain connects TRBV6-1 to TRBJ2-7, with D possibly being TRBD1 or TRBD2 (5 bases each). This CDR3 has 14 amino acids. Germline V lookup: CDR1 MNHNS, CDR2 SASEGT. The CDR3 spells CASSQVGTYYEQCF. The CDR3, as DNA: TGTGCCAGCAGCCAAGTCGGGACGTACTACGAGCAGTGCTTC.

This clonotype was detected many times. The chain uses TRBV28 and TRBJ2-1, with a tentative D call TRBD2 (6 bases). CDR1 and CDR2 (germline): MDHEN, SYDVKM. CDR3 length: 15 amino acids. Trimming took 5 bases from V and 2 from J, leaving 13 bases between them. This chain's CDR3 is CASSALAEAYNEQFF. The CDR3 DNA reads as TGTGCCAGCAGTGCATTAGCGGAGGCCTACAATGAGCAGTTCTTC. The variable domain in full, completed from reference TRBV28 and TRBJ2-1, reads DVKVTQSSRYLVKRTGEKVFLECVQDMDHENMFWYRQDPGLGLRLIYFSYDVKMKEKGDIPEGYSVSREKKERFSLILESASTNQTSMYLCASSALAEAYNEQFFGPGTRLTVL.

This clonotype has a count of ten or more. The chain employs TRBV15 and TRBJ2-7, with 8 bases aligning to TRBD1. The trim removed 4 bases at V and 4 bases at J, leaving 6 bases unmatched. Germline CDR1 and CDR2: LNHNV and YYDKDF (reference sequence). The CDR3 has 14 residues. CDR3 in amino acids: CATSIDRGEYEQYF. CDR3 coding DNA: TGTGCCACCAGCATCGACAGGGGAGAGTACGAGCAGTACTTC.

The chain employs TRBV19 and TRBJ2-2; perhaps TRBD1 as D (5 bases). With 7 bases removed from V and 1 base from J, the gap between germline ends came to 10 bases. This CDR3 spans 14 amino acids. Germline-derived CDR1 and CDR2 are LNHDA and SQIVND (reference sequence). In nucleotides, the CDR3 is TGTGCCAGTACCATAGGACAGAACACCGGGGAGCTGTTTTTT. Translated: CASTIGQNTGELFF.

This clonotype appeared many times. The genes are TRBV30 and TRBJ2-1, with 10 nucleotides matching TRBD2. The CDR3 is 12 amino acids. V shed 4 bases and J 6 bases; nucleotides not matched to a gene: 0. Germline V gives CDR1 GTSNPN, CDR2 SVGIG (reference sequence). CDR3: CAWTSGSNEQFF. In DNA, the CDR3 is TGTGCCTGGACTAGCGGGAGCAATGAGCAGTTCTTC.

This clonotype was counted a few times. The J gene is TRBJ2-3, the V gene TRBV29-1, with D perhaps matching TRBD2 (5 bases). This CDR3 comprises 12 residues. The germline gives CDR1 SQVTM, CDR2 ANQGSEA. Deletions cut 6 bases from V and 2 bases from J, with 9 bases between. The CDR3 region is CSVGVVTDTQYF. CDR3 nucleotide sequence: TGCAGCGTCGGGGTGGTCACAGATACGCAGTATTTT.

Turning to this clonotype: A much bigger clone sits one base away, suggesting this may be a read error. The chain has TRBV3-1 and TRBJ2-2; 10 positions agree with TRBD1. Germline V gene data show CDR1 as LGHDT and CDR2 as YNNKEL (reference sequence). The CDR3 sequence is 13 residues long. Germline trimming cut 7 bases from V and 10 bases from J; bases unmatched to any gene: 6. This CDR3 is CASIQGQGTELFF. The DNA of the CDR3 is TGTGCCAGCATCCAGGGACAGGGGACGGAGCTGTTTTTT. The entire variable domain, with the rest obtained from reference TRBV3-1 and TRBJ2-2, is as follows: DTAVSQTPKYLVTQMGNDKSIKCEQNLGHDTMYWYKQDSKKFLKIMFSYNNKELIINETVPNRFSPKSPDKAHLNLHINSLELGDSAVYFCASIQGQGTELFFGEGSRLTVL.

The J gene is TRBJ2-6, the V gene TRBV28; D gene unclear. This CDR3 spans 13 amino acids. With 6 bases removed from V and 4 bases from J, the gap between germline ends came to 7 bases. The germline V gene encodes CDR1 MDHEN and CDR2 SYDVKM. This chain's CDR3 is CASRGSGANVLTF. The CDR3 DNA reads TGTGCCAGCAGGGGATCCGGGGCCAACGTCCTGACTTTC.

This clonotype has at least ten counts. The chain has TRBV20-1 and TRBJ2-1, with D possibly matching TRBD2 (5 bases). This CDR3 is 17 amino acids long. Germline V gives CDR1 DFQATT, CDR2 SNEGSKA (reference sequence). V shed 1 base and J shed 6 bases, with 22 bases lying between them. CDR3 bases: TGCAGTGCTAGAGCGGAAGCGGTTCTATTGGCGGGCAATGAGCAGTTCTTC. This encodes CSARAEAVLLAGNEQFF.

The chain joins TRBV5-1 to TRBJ2-6; no clear D. CDR1 and CDR2 from the germline V gene are SGHRS and YFSETQ. The CDR3 has 16 amino acids. Trimming pared 1 base from V and 1 base from J, leaving 9 bases between. The CDR3 nucleotides read TGCGCCAGCAGCTTGATCCTAGGATCTGGGGCCAACGTCCTGACTTTC. Its translation is CASSLILGSGANVLTF.

Of note for this clonotype: This sequence may be a read error, since a much larger clone differs from it by one base. The gene calls are TRBV3-1 and TRBJ1-2, with 9 bases lining up with TRBD1. The CDR3 contains 15 residues. The V gene's germline CDR1 is LGHDT and CDR2 YNNKEL (reference sequence). V gave up 7 bases and J gave up 4 bases; unmatched junction bases: 10. The CDR3 here is CASNPRGTGSYGYTF. The DNA of the CDR3 is TGTGCCAGCAACCCTCGAGGGACAGGGAGCTATGGCTACACCTTC.

About this clonotype itself: One end of the junction is discordant with germline, which a read error may explain. This sequence joins TRBV10-2 and TRBJ2-7, with unresolved D. CDR1 is WSHSY, CDR2 SAAADI, per germline. The CDR3 sequence is 11 residues long. The CDR3 reads CDSSEGYEQYF. In DNA, the CDR3 is TGCGACAGCAGTGAAGGATACGAGCAGTACTTC.

The V and J genes are TRBV20-1 and TRBJ2-7; D is possibly TRBD1 (6 bases). CDR1 DFQATT and CDR2 SNEGSKA come from the germline V gene (reference sequence). Between the trimmed V and J ends, which lost 6 bases and 6 bases, there was a span of 9 bases. The CDR3 is 10 amino acids. The CDR3 is CSARGSEQYF. Here the CDR3 DNA reads TGCAGTGCAAGGGGGAGCGAGCAGTACTTC.

This clonotype was observed once. The rearrangement links TRBV19 to TRBJ2-1, with 7 bases aligning to TRBD2. TRBJ2-7 explains the end of the DNA better; the J call may be wrong. The CDR3 spans 14 residues. Germline V gives CDR1 LNHDA, CDR2 SQIVND (reference sequence). The CDR3 sequence: CASRARGGPGEQYF. As DNA, the CDR3 is TGTGCCAGTAGAGCTAGGGGAGGGCCGGGCGAGCAGTACTTC.

Details on this clonotype: This clone may be a read error of a much larger clone one base away. CDR3 in DNA: TGTGCCAGCAGCTTATATCGGTCGGGGAACACTGAAGCTTTCTTT. Translation gives CASSLYRSGNTEAFF. The rearrangement uses TRBV7-9 and TRBJ1-1; D is unresolved. The ends were cut back, 2 bases at V and 1 base at J, with 11 bases in the middle. Germline V gene lookup returns CDR1 SEHNR and CDR2 FQNEAQ (reference sequence). This CDR3 contains 15 residues.

The J gene is TRBJ1-5, the V gene TRBV9; perhaps TRBD1 as D (6 bases). The CDR3 sequence is 14 residues long. Germline CDR1 SGDLS, CDR2 YYNGEE. V was shortened by 4 bases and J by 0 bases, with 8 bases between the two germline ends. The CDR3 DNA follows: TGTGCCAGCAGCCGGGGGGCTAGCAATCAGCCCCAGCATTTT. This gives the protein CASSRGASNQPQHF.

Only a few counts were recorded for this clonotype. The gene calls are TRBV2 and TRBJ2-1; 9 bases are shared with TRBD2. The CDR3 sequence is 13 residues long. Germline lookup yields CDR1 SNHLY and CDR2 FYNNEI. J was trimmed by 5 bases and V by 6 bases; bases with no gene match: 2. The CDR3 DNA reads as TGTGCCAGCAGGGCTAGCGGGAACAATGAGCAGTTCTTC. It translates to CASRASGNNEQFF.

V and J are TRBV29-1 and TRBJ2-7; no reliable D call. CDR3 length: 15 residues. Trimming shortened V by 0 bases and J by 0 bases, and 12 bases separated the two germline ends. Germline V gene data show CDR1 as SQVTM and CDR2 as ANQGSEA. For the CDR3, the DNA is TGCAGCGTTGAAGATCCGAGCAGGCCCTCCTACGAGCAGTACTTC. Its protein product is CSVEDPSRPSYEQYF.

The rearrangement uses TRBV6-6 and TRBJ2-7, with D unresolved. Trimming left V 0 bases short and J 6 bases short, with 15 bases between. This CDR3 spans 15 amino acids. Per the germline V gene, CDR1 is MNHNY and CDR2 is SVGAGI (reference sequence). CDR3 nucleotides: TGTGCCAGCAGTTACTCGATCGGCTGGAGAGGCGAGCAGTACTTC. It translates to CASSYSIGWRGEQYF.